Presented here are 22 T cell receptor beta chains from one specimen sequenced in a study of shared clonotypes between healthy human individuals. The table came from immunoSEQ multiplex PCR; TCRdb's copy has only in-frame clones and leaves some out. The sample contains roughly 2,500,000 clones, over 85% of which appear only once. Material: naive CD4+ T cells from PBMCs. The subset here: CD45RA+ positively selected. The receptors shown here come from a young man in good health. Some clones in this sample may be carry-over from other donors' samples.

This clone appeared a few times. V is TRBV5-1 and J is TRBJ1-4, with 9 nucleotides matching TRBD1. CDR3 length equals 14 residues. The germline V gene has CDR1 SGHRS and CDR2 YFSETQ. V lost 6 bases, J lost 5 bases, and 5 bases stayed unmatched. CDR3 in amino acids: CASTPGTGNEKLFF. DNA for the CDR3: TGCGCCAGCACCCCCGGGACAGGGAATGAAAAACTGTTTTTT.

V and J are TRBV5-1 and TRBJ1-1, with D hard to call. Germline V gene sequence: CDR1 SGHRS, CDR2 YFSETQ. Trimming removed 0 bases at V and 6 bases at J, with 15 bases between. The CDR3 is 15 amino acids. The CDR3 spells CASSLAESTGPEAFF. The CDR3 region has the DNA TGCGCCAGCAGCTTGGCCGAGTCCACCGGGCCTGAAGCTTTCTTT.

The chain recombines TRBV6-1 with TRBJ2-1; D remains unclear. Germline values: CDR1 MNHNS, CDR2 SASEGT. V was shortened by 4 bases and J by 7 bases, with 8 bases between the two germline ends. The CDR3 is 12 amino acids. CDR3 protein: CASSAELNEQFF. CDR3 nucleotide sequence: TGTGCCAGCAGTGCCGAACTAAATGAGCAGTTCTTC.

V is TRBV5-4 and J is TRBJ1-5; a weak D match, TRBD1 (5 bases). Germline V gene data show CDR1 as SGHNT and CDR2 as YYREEE (reference sequence). This CDR3 region has 13 residues. The V end lost 4 bases, the J end lost 4 bases, and 9 bases lay between the germline ends. CDR3: CASSRGGNQPQHF. CDR3 DNA sequence: TGTGCCAGCAGCCGTGGGGGGAATCAGCCCCAGCATTTT.

The CDR3 spells CASSLIAGTATGEQYF. CDR3 DNA sequence: TGTGCCAGCAGCCTCATCGCCGGGACCGCAACCGGCGAGCAGTACTTC. This chain connects TRBV7-9 to TRBJ2-5; TRBD1 or TRBD2 may be the D gene (5 bases each). The last part of the DNA fits TRBJ2-7 better; the J call may be wrong. CDR3 size: 16 residues. Germline V gene lookup returns CDR1 SEHNR and CDR2 FQNEAQ (reference sequence).

This chain joins TRBV5-1 and TRBJ2-1, with 9 bases identical to TRBD1. Germline loops: CDR1 SGHRS, CDR2 YFSETQ. V shed 6 bases and J 6 bases; nucleotides not matched to a gene: 7. This CDR3 contains 14 residues. CDR3 residues: CASNGDRGGNEQFF. The DNA for the CDR3 is TGCGCCAGCAACGGAGACAGGGGGGGCAATGAGCAGTTCTTC.

As concerns this clone: Different DNA sequences within this sample yield the same CDR3. V usage is TRBV28 and J usage is TRBJ1-5; no definite D call. CDR3 length equals 12 residues. V lost 3 bases, J lost 7 bases, and 7 bases lay in between. Germline lookup yields CDR1 MDHEN and CDR2 SYDVKM. Here the CDR3 DNA reads TGTGCCAGCAGTTTGTCACACCAGCCCCAGCATTTT. This translates into CASSLSHQPQHF.

V is TRBV29-1 and J is TRBJ2-3; 9 nucleotides line up with TRBD2. The V and J ends lost 8 bases and 0 bases, in that order; junction bases with no gene match: 12. Germline V lookup: CDR1 SQVTM, CDR2 ANQGSEA. There are 16 residues in the CDR3. The CDR3 DNA reads TGCAGCCCCCGAAGGGTAGCGGGGGCTAGCACAGATACGCAGTATTTT. This sequence encodes CSPRRVAGASTDTQYF.

Comments on this clone: At the DNA level, this CDR3 is encoded by other sequences in the same sample as well. The rearrangement links TRBV5-1 to TRBJ2-3; a weak D match, TRBD1 (5 bases). V gave up 1 base and J gave up 3 bases, with 9 bases separating them. The CDR3 is 14 amino acids. Per germline, CDR1 SGHRS and CDR2 YFSETQ. The CDR3 region is CASSLSRETDTQYF. CDR3 in DNA: TGCGCCAGCAGCTTGAGCAGGGAAACAGATACGCAGTATTTT.

The chain couples TRBV19 to TRBJ2-1; the D call may be TRBD1 or TRBD2 (5 bases each). The germline V and J ends were trimmed by 6 bases and 5 bases, with 23 bases remaining between them. In germline, CDR1 is LNHDA, CDR2 SQIVND (reference sequence). This CDR3 comprises 17 residues. The CDR3: CASSPLTGTASDNEQFF. The CDR3 coding sequence is TGTGCCAGTAGCCCTTTAACCGGGACGGCTTCAGACAATGAGCAGTTCTTC.

The chain is built from TRBV5-1 and TRBJ2-7, with D possibly matching TRBD1 (7 bases). The CDR3 has 13 amino acids. V dropped 7 bases and J dropped 1 base, with 12 bases sitting between them. The germline V gene encodes CDR1 SGHRS and CDR2 YFSETQ. CDR3 DNA sequence: TGCGCCAGCCGGAGGGACAGTTCCTACGAGCAGTACTTC. Amino acid sequence: CASRRDSSYEQYF.

The rearrangement joins TRBV6-1 to TRBJ2-7; 10 bases match TRBD2. Germline V gene lookup returns CDR1 MNHNS and CDR2 SASEGT. The V gene end was trimmed by 0 bases and the J gene end by 2 bases; junction bases not matched to a gene: 13. The CDR3 length is 19 residues. CDR3 nucleotide sequence: TGTGCCAGCAGTGAAGCTATGAGCGGGAGGGCGGCCTGGACCTACGAGCAGTACTTC. It specifies CASSEAMSGRAAWTYEQYF.

This rearrangement joins TRBV4-1 to TRBJ2-5; no clear D gene. The J call may be wrong; the DNA end is better matched by TRBJ2-7. Germline CDR1 MGHRA, CDR2 YSYEKL. The CDR3 consists of 14 residues. In DNA, the CDR3 is TGCGCCAGCAGCCAAGCCACGGCGAGACTCGAGCAGTACTTC. Translated: CASSQATARLEQYF.

This chain connects TRBV5-1 to TRBJ1-3, with D unclear. The ends were cut back, 0 bases at V and 2 bases at J, with 12 bases in the middle. The V gene's germline CDR1 is SGHRS and CDR2 YFSETQ. The CDR3 spans 16 residues. CDR3 in amino acids: CASSLEARLTGNTIYF. The CDR3 DNA is TGCGCCAGCAGCTTGGAAGCCAGACTAACTGGAAACACCATATATTTT.

The V and J genes are TRBV6-1 and TRBJ1-3; D is uncertain. There are 13 residues in the CDR3. The germline V and J ends were trimmed by 6 bases and 2 bases, with 8 bases remaining between them. The germline V gene has CDR1 MNHNS and CDR2 SASEGT. CDR3 in DNA: TGTGCCAGCAGGGGAGACGCTGGAAACACCATATATTTT. It codes for CASRGDAGNTIYF.

The rearrangement joins TRBV10-3 to TRBJ2-3; TRBD2 aligns across 9 bases. CDR3 size: 14 residues. Germline assignment: CDR1 ENHRY and CDR2 SYGVKD. The J segment lost 7 bases and the V segment lost 6 bases, leaving 8 bases of the junction unmatched. DNA of the CDR3: TGTGCCATCAGGGAAGCGGGAGGAGCCTATACGCAGTATTTT. Encoded protein: CAIREAGGAYTQYF.

The chain employs TRBV2 and TRBJ2-1, with TRBD2 identical over 9 bases. Per germline, CDR1 SNHLY and CDR2 FYNNEI. The ends lost 5 bases at V and 8 bases at J; junction bases unmatched: 10. CDR3 length: 15 amino acids. CDR3 nucleotides: TGTGCCAGCAGTAGAGGCTCTAGCGGGACGGATGAGCAGTTCTTC. This translates into CASSRGSSGTDEQFF. Based on the CDR3 plus reference TRBV2 and TRBJ2-1, the full variable domain is EPEVTQTPSHQVTQMGQEVILRCVPISNHLYFYWYRQILGQKVEFLVSFYNNEISEKSEIFDDQFSVERPDGSNFTLKIRSTKLEDSAMYFCASSRGSSGTDEQFFGPGTRLTVL.

This clone was found once. This chain uses TRBV7-6 with TRBJ2-1; 8 bases line up with TRBD2. Trimming took 6 bases from V and 7 from J; bases not matched to a gene: 14. The CDR3 is made up of 16 amino acids. CDR1 is SGHVS, CDR2 FNYEAQ, per germline. CDR3 coding DNA: TGTGCCAGCAGTCAAATAGCGGGGCGGTTGGGAAATGAGCAGTTCTTC. It yields the protein CASSQIAGRLGNEQFF.

The rearrangement links TRBV2 to TRBJ2-5; D may be TRBD2 (5 bases). Trimming took off 6 bases at V and 1 base at J, with 12 bases between the two ends. CDR3 length: 14 residues. CDR1 SNHLY and CDR2 FYNNEI come from the germline V gene. The chain's CDR3 is CASSQSGVQETQYF. The CDR3 DNA follows: TGTGCCAGCAGCCAGTCCGGGGTCCAAGAGACCCAGTACTTC. The full variable domain, with the rest looked up from reference TRBV2 and TRBJ2-5, is EPEVTQTPSHQVTQMGQEVILRCVPISNHLYFYWYRQILGQKVEFLVSFYNNEISEKSEIFDDQFSVERPDGSNFTLKIRSTKLEDSAMYFCASSQSGVQETQYFGPGTRLLVL.

The chain links TRBV28 to TRBJ1-5, with a possible D match to TRBD1 (5 bases). The V gene's germline CDR1 is MDHEN and CDR2 SYDVKM. Trimming took 1 base from V and 3 from J, leaving 28 bases between them. The CDR3 is made up of 21 amino acids. The CDR3 DNA sequence: TGTGCCAGCAGTTTATACCCGTCTGGCGGGACCCAACCCGTAATCAATCAGCCCCAGCATTTT. Protein: CASSLYPSGGTQPVINQPQHF.

The chain employs TRBV7-3 and TRBJ2-5; D may be TRBD1 or TRBD2 (6 bases each). Trimming left V 2 bases short and J 3 bases short, with 13 bases between. The CDR3 sequence is 15 residues long. The V gene's germline CDR1 is SGHTA and CDR2 FQGTGA. In nucleotides, the CDR3 is TGTGCCAGCAGCTTAGGGGGGCTGTCGGAAGAGACCCAGTACTTC. Translated: CASSLGGLSEETQYF.

This clone appeared once. This chain links TRBV5-1 with TRBJ1-1; D uncertain. The CDR3 has 16 residues. Germline CDR1 reads SGHRS; CDR2 reads YFSETQ. V was clipped by 0 bases and J by 0 bases, with 12 bases between them. The CDR3 here is CASSLGVRMVNTEAFF. CDR3 bases: TGCGCCAGCAGCTTGGGTGTCAGAATGGTGAACACTGAAGCTTTCTTT.